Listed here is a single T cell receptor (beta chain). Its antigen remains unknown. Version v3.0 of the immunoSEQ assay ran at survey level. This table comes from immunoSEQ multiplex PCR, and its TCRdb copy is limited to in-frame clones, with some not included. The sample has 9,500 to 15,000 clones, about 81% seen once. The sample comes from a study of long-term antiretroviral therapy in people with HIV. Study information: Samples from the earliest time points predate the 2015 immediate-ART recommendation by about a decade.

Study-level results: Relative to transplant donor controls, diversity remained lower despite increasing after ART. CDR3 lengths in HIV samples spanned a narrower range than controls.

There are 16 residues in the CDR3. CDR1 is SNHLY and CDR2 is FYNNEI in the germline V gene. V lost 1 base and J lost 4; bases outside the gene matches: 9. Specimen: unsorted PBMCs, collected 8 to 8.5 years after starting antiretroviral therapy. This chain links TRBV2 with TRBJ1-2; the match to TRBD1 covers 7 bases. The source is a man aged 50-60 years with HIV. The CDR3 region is CASSEGAGGSGYGYTF. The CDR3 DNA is TGTGCCAGCAGTGAAGGAGCAGGGGGAAGTGGCTATGGCTACACCTTC.